The entry below describes one T cell receptor beta chain. Its antigen is currently unknown. What was amplified from RNA transcripts were TCR beta CDR3 regions. A set of HTBI primers served as the primers for a first-round RT-PCR of the TCR CDR3. MiXCR was run by TCRdb on the multiplex PCR reads, yielding one entry per CDR3 protein. The table lists more than 600,000 distinct CDR3 sequences, around 15% of them singletons. Trimming shortened V by 3 bases and J by 0 bases, and 13 bases separated the two germline ends. Germline V gene sequence: CDR1 SGDLS, CDR2 YYNGEE. This CDR3 has 15 residues. Graves' hyperthyroidism without ophthalmopathy progression within 18 months was termed stable. From more than 9.5 ml of fresh peripheral blood, PBMCs were isolated. The sample comes from a study of T cells in Graves' hyperthyroidism and ophthalmopathy. Study results and caveats: It was a median about 6.5 months before onset that the model predicted ophthalmopathy. Clonotypes that were expanded in thyroid above 0.001 mostly appeared in blood too.

This receptor was identified in a man aged 18 to 30 with Graves' hyperthyroidism. This chain uses TRBV9 with TRBJ2-7; perhaps TRBD1 as D (5 bases). Material for sequencing was blood. The CDR3 region is CASSARTSDSYEQYF. The CDR3 nucleotides are TGTGCCAGCAGCGCCCGGACATCCGACTCCTACGAGCAGTACTTC.